The T cell receptor (beta chain) described here comes from a study of blood T cell repertoires in COVID-19. Study context: Acute and convalescent COVID-19 specimens originated in the United States, Italy and Spain. The cDNA or gDNA used as material had been derived from T cells, B-cell-depleted T cells, or PBMCs.

The CDR3 runs to 15 residues. Study processing details: How many nucleated cells were present was estimated from reference gene primer amplification. Only in-frame clones appear in the TCRdb table, and some are missing; sequencing was by immunoSEQ multiplex PCR. For V, J and clone size, that table is used; D and trimming come from the DNA. The profile shows more than 85,000 clones, roughly 84% of them singletons. This chain joins TRBV12-1 and TRBJ1-5; TRBD1, as called in the table, went unchecked against the DNA. TRBV12-1 is a pseudogene locus. This TCR derives from a woman aged 55-70 years with acute or convalescent COVID-19. What was sequenced was peripheral blood. CDR3: CASSFKSQNYQPQHF. Here the CDR3 DNA reads TGTGCCAGCAGCTTTAAGTCACAGAACTATCAGCCCCAGCATTTT.